A single sample gave rise to the 26 T cell receptor beta chains below, sequenced in a study of T cell clusters in autoimmune cytopenias. TRB was amplified from around 250 ng of peripheral blood genomic DNA per sample. One tube held mixed TRB-A and TRB-B primer pools for touch-down PCR. Reanalyzing the multiplex PCR reads, TCRdb keeps one entry per CDR3 protein, without DNA. In all, the sample yields roughly 8,100 distinct CDR3 sequences. The source material was peripheral blood. These TCRs come from a human donor with an autoimmune cytopenia or autoimmune hepatitis (not recorded which).

The chain is built from TRBV6-5 and TRBJ1-2; checking the TCRdb D call of TRBD1 is not possible without DNA. Per germline, CDR1 MNHEY and CDR2 SVGAGI. CDR3 length equals 15 residues. The CDR3 sequence: CASSYGSGGDYGYTF.

This sequence joins TRBV19 and TRBJ2-2; without DNA, the TCRdb call of TRBD1 cannot be checked. CDR3 length equals 14 residues. Germline V gene lookup returns CDR1 LNHDA and CDR2 SQIVND (reference sequence). The CDR3 here is CASSIGQTTGELFF.

V is TRBV12-3 or TRBV12-4 and J is TRBJ1-2. The CDR3 consists of 13 residues. CDR3 region: CASSLIDNYGYTF.

In terms of frequency, this clonotype is medium-sized. The chain employs TRBV6-6 and TRBJ2-3; with no DNA, the TCRdb D assignment of TRBD1 cannot be verified. Germline CDR1 and CDR2: MNHNY and SVGAGI (reference sequence). The CDR3 loop spans 16 amino acids. CDR3 residues: CASRRAGQGYTDTQYF.

This clonotype shows up as medium-sized by frequency. The gene calls are TRBV12-3 or TRBV12-4 and TRBJ2-1; TCRdb picks TRBD1, but there is no DNA to check that call. The CDR3 is made up of 15 amino acids. CDR3 amino acids: CASSLTVGHYNEQFF.

Considering frequency, this clonotype is medium-sized. V and J are TRBV29-1 and TRBJ1-2. This CDR3 contains 15 residues. From germline, CDR1 is SQVTM and CDR2 ANQGSEA. The CDR3 protein is CSVEGVVRKGYGYTF.

This clonotype is medium-sized by frequency. The rearrangement links TRBV18 to TRBJ2-7; the D call of TRBD2 rests on TCRdb alone, since no DNA is present to check it. The CDR3 covers 14 residues. CDR1 is KGHSH, CDR2 LQKENI, per germline. CDR3 sequence reads: CASSPKLAGAEQYF.

The V call is TRBV20-1, the J call TRBJ1-5; TCRdb lists TRBD1, though no DNA is available to test this call. Germline CDR1 reads DFQATT; CDR2 reads SNEGSKA (reference sequence). This CDR3 is 11 amino acids long. CDR3 residues: CSATTGAPQHF.

Frequency places this clonotype as medium-sized. The CDR3 is CSAVLPYMGEKLFF. The chain couples TRBV29-1 to TRBJ1-4. This CDR3 region has 14 residues. The germline gives CDR1 SQVTM, CDR2 ANQGSEA.

This clonotype is labeled medium-sized (0.01 to 0.1%) based on frequency. The chain uses TRBV19 and TRBJ1-2; TCRdb's D call, TRBD1, is unchecked because there is no DNA. This CDR3 contains 14 residues. CDR1 LNHDA and CDR2 SQIVND come from the germline V gene (reference sequence). The CDR3 is CASSTQQGRHGYTF.

This clonotype ranks as medium-sized (0.01 to 0.1%) in terms of frequency. The CDR3 region is CASSTQLFGGYTF. This chain links TRBV19 with TRBJ1-2. The CDR3 totals 13 residues. Germline V gene data show CDR1 as LNHDA and CDR2 as SQIVND (reference sequence).

This clonotype is medium-sized by frequency. The rearrangement links TRBV6-1 to TRBJ1-5. The CDR3 loop spans 15 amino acids. Germline values: CDR1 MNHNS, CDR2 SASEGT. CDR3 region: CASIEGGRNNQPQHF.

In terms of frequency, this clonotype is medium-sized. The chain has TRBV5-4 and TRBJ2-7; TCRdb indicates TRBD1, and absent DNA this call remains unverified. Germline V gene sequence: CDR1 SGHNT, CDR2 YYREEE (reference sequence). The CDR3 totals 15 residues. The CDR3 loop reads CASSTPGGGYYEQYF. The full variable domain, with the rest looked up from reference TRBV5-4 and TRBJ2-7, is ETGVTQSPTHLIKTRGQQVTLRCSSQSGHNTVSWYQQALGQGPQFIFQYYREEENGRGNFPPRFSGLQFPNYSSELNVNALELDDSALYLCASSTPGGGYYEQYFGPGTRLTVT.

Here the CDR3 reads CAISGLAGGPNEQFF. The chain recombines TRBV10-3 with TRBJ2-1; TCRdb names TRBD2, which stays unverified in the absence of DNA. The CDR3 totals 15 residues. Germline CDR1 ENHRY, CDR2 SYGVKD.

J is TRBJ1-2 and V is TRBV4-1. The CDR3 totals 20 residues. CDR1 MGHRA and CDR2 YSYEKL come from the germline V gene. CDR3 protein: CASSQGDHVRRAGIPYGYTF.

J is TRBJ1-1 and V is TRBV6-2 or TRBV6-3; no DNA is available, so the TRBD1 call from TCRdb remains unchecked. The germline gives CDR1 MNHEY, CDR2 SVGEGT. This CDR3 contains 12 residues. The CDR3 protein is CASRRTEGGAFF.

The chain has TRBV19 and TRBJ2-3; TCRdb's D call of TRBD2 is untestable without DNA. The germline V gene has CDR1 LNHDA and CDR2 SQIVND (reference sequence). The CDR3 sequence is 17 residues long. The CDR3 is CASRVFGGGRTTDTQYF.

The chain has TRBV19 and TRBJ2-1; TCRdb lists TRBD2, though no DNA is available to test this call. CDR1 and CDR2 (germline): LNHDA, SQIVND (reference sequence). The CDR3 length is 15 residues. The CDR3 is CASTIGSGRVPEQFF.

This clonotype is classed as medium-sized by frequency. The chain combines TRBV6-5 with TRBJ2-5; the TCRdb call, TRBD1, lacks DNA for checking. Germline V gene sequence: CDR1 MNHEY, CDR2 SVGAGI. The CDR3 covers 15 residues. The CDR3 protein is CASNPQGARVETQYF.

CDR3 sequence: CASSRGGSYNEQFF. The chain joins TRBV5-1 to TRBJ2-1. This CDR3 region has 14 residues. Germline CDR1 and CDR2: SGHRS and YFSETQ.

The CDR3 reads CASSLASGAGGAETQYF. The rearrangement uses TRBV5-1 and TRBJ2-5; TCRdb's D gene call, TRBD2, goes unchecked for lack of DNA. The CDR3 contains 17 residues. CDR1 and CDR2 (germline): SGHRS, YFSETQ.

The rearrangement joins TRBV6-5 to TRBJ2-1; TCRdb proposes TRBD2, but this gene call is untestable without DNA. The germline gives CDR1 MNHEY, CDR2 SVGAGI. This CDR3 is 13 amino acids long. This CDR3 is CASRSLAGNEQFF.

This clonotype is identified as medium-sized from frequency. This rearrangement joins TRBV12-3 or TRBV12-4 to TRBJ2-5; TCRdb selects TRBD1, and the lack of DNA leaves this call unchecked. CDR3 length: 14 residues. CDR3 in amino acids: CASSGRQRGETQYF.

This CDR3 is CASSAGGVLAKNIQYF. The chain links TRBV12-3 or TRBV12-4 to TRBJ2-4; TCRdb proposes TRBD1, but this gene call is untestable without DNA. This CDR3 has 16 amino acids.

This chain connects TRBV6-4 to TRBJ2-3; the D call of TRBD2 rests on TCRdb alone, since no DNA is present to check it. This CDR3 has 17 residues. From germline, CDR1 is MRHNA and CDR2 SNTAGT. CDR3 amino acids: CARRGTSGVTSTDTQYF.

Considering frequency, this clonotype is medium-sized. This rearrangement joins TRBV19 to TRBJ1-5. Germline V lookup: CDR1 LNHDA, CDR2 SQIVND (reference sequence). This CDR3 has 15 amino acids. Here the CDR3 reads CASSIGVSSNQPQHF.